The clone carrying this TCR beta chain showed up many times. This sample was taken from a study of Graves' ophthalmopathy and Graves' hyperthyroidism. On the study more broadly: Peripheral blood collection took place at initial diagnosis, before any treatment.

From germline, CDR1 is SNHLY and CDR2 FYNNEI. V dropped 6 bases and J dropped 0; count of bases not matched to a gene: 2. This CDR3 is 14 amino acids long. A diagnosis was made from clinical symptoms together with serum thyroxine, TRAb, thyroid ultrasound and orbital computed tomography. The PBMC fraction was derived from about 9.2 ml of fresh peripheral blood. TCR beta CDR3 amplification used RNA transcripts. First-round RT-PCR relied on HTBI primers, and a second-round multiplex PCR came next. TCRdb processed the multiplex PCR reads anew with MiXCR; each CDR3 protein has one entry. The sample lists around 470,000 distinct CDR3 sequences, over 13% occurring once.

The sample consisted of blood. This rearrangement joins TRBV2 to TRBJ2-4; 7 nucleotides align to TRBD2. The TCR sequence derives from a woman aged 25 to 45 with Graves' ophthalmopathy. Here the CDR3 DNA reads TGTGCCAGCAGAGCGGGACTAGCCAAAAACATTCAGTACTTC. It specifies CASRAGLAKNIQYF.